The 16 T cell receptor beta chains in this list originate from one sample, sequenced in a study of T cells in pancreatic ductal adenocarcinoma. Surgery without prior neoadjuvant therapy was the treatment of the selected pancreatic ductal adenocarcinoma patients. Sequenced by immunoSEQ multiplex PCR; TCRdb stores in-frame clones only, minus some. The sample contains 30,000 or so clones, approximately 92% of which appear only once. Sequencing was performed on PBMCs. The receptor source for this set is a human donor with pancreatic ductal adenocarcinoma.

The chain carries TRBV28 and TRBJ2-7; D perhaps matches TRBD1 (6 bases). Germline V gene sequence: CDR1 MDHEN, CDR2 SYDVKM. Trimming took 2 bases from V and 7 from J, leaving 12 bases between them. The length of the CDR3 is 13 residues. CDR3 nucleotide sequence: TGTGCCAGCAGTTTACAGGGGACCCAAGAGCAGTACTTC. It is translated as CASSLQGTQEQYF. Using reference TRBV28 and TRBJ2-7 for the parts outside the CDR3, the full variable domain is DVKVTQSSRYLVKRTGEKVFLECVQDMDHENMFWYRQDPGLGLRLIYFSYDVKMKEKGDIPEGYSVSREKKERFSLILESASTNQTSMYLCASSLQGTQEQYFGPGTRLTVT.

The chain employs TRBV6-1 and TRBJ2-5, with D tentatively TRBD2 (6 bases). Trimming pared 7 bases from V and 0 bases from J, leaving 9 bases between. The CDR3 runs to 13 residues. Germline CDR1 reads MNHNS; CDR2 reads SASEGT. The CDR3 region is CASTGVHQETQYF. CDR3 bases: TGTGCCAGCACGGGAGTCCACCAAGAGACCCAGTACTTC.

V usage is TRBV7-3 and J usage is TRBJ1-1, with TRBD1 matching over 10 bases. This CDR3 comprises 17 residues. Germline V gene sequence: CDR1 SGHTA, CDR2 FQGTGA. V lost 2 bases, J lost 2 bases, and 8 bases stayed unmatched. As DNA, the CDR3 is TGTGCCAGCAGCTTATTTGGGACAGGGGAGCCCAACACTGAAGCTTTCTTT. Translated: CASSLFGTGEPNTEAFF.

V gene TRBV11-3 combines with J gene TRBJ1-3; weak D call: TRBD1 (5 bases). CDR1 and CDR2 from the germline V gene are SGHNT and YENEEA. V lost 3 bases, J lost 0 bases, and 12 bases lay in between. This CDR3 has 16 residues. The CDR3 loop is CASSLAGTDSGNTIYF. The DNA of the CDR3 is TGTGCCAGCAGCTTGGCCGGGACGGACTCTGGAAACACCATATATTTT.

This chain connects TRBV4-1 to TRBJ1-5, with a weak D call TRBD1 (5 bases). V gave up 0 bases and J gave up 9 bases, with 12 bases separating them. Germline V gene data show CDR1 as MGHRA and CDR2 as YSYEKL. The CDR3 is 14 amino acids. CDR3 loop: CASSQEGARWPQHF. In DNA, the CDR3 is TGCGCCAGCAGCCAAGAAGGGGCCAGGTGGCCCCAGCATTTT.

This clone was seen more than once but under ten times. The CDR3 spells CATSSSVQGISQPQHF. CDR3 nucleotide sequence: TGTGCCACCAGCAGCTCCGTCCAGGGGATTAGTCAGCCCCAGCATTTT. V gene TRBV15 combines with J gene TRBJ1-5; possibly TRBD1 for D (6 bases). The germline gives CDR1 LNHNV, CDR2 YYDKDF (reference sequence). This CDR3 region has 16 residues. V lost 3 bases and J lost 6, with 18 bases in between.

The chain recombines TRBV5-1 with TRBJ1-2; D possibly corresponds to TRBD1 (5 bases). The CDR3 contains 14 residues. From germline, CDR1 is SGHRS and CDR2 YFSETQ. V was shortened by 0 bases and J by 7 bases, with 13 bases between the two germline ends. CDR3 in DNA: TGCGCCAGCAGCTTGGTATCCAGGGCGTCTGGCTACACCTTC. Translation gives CASSLVSRASGYTF.

The chain employs TRBV19 and TRBJ2-5; unclear D gene. Germline loops: CDR1 LNHDA, CDR2 SQIVND (reference sequence). The CDR3 has 13 amino acids. V was pared by 9 bases and J by 0 bases, with 11 bases between. CDR3 nucleotide sequence: TGTGCCAGCCAACCTCTAGACCAAGAGACCCAGTACTTC. Translating gives CASQPLDQETQYF.

The chain is built from TRBV2 and TRBJ2-7; TRBD2 matches at 12 bases. Germline trimming cut 3 bases from V and 7 bases from J; bases unmatched to any gene: 4. CDR3 size: 14 residues. Germline values: CDR1 SNHLY, CDR2 FYNNEI. DNA for the CDR3: TGTGCCAGCAGTGATCGACTAGCGGGGGCGGAGCAGTACTTC. This encodes CASSDRLAGAEQYF.

The chain carries TRBV29-1 and TRBJ1-2; D not resolved. Germline CDR1 and CDR2: SQVTM and ANQGSEA. V lost 2 bases and J lost 4, with 20 bases in between. The CDR3 consists of 16 residues. The CDR3 nucleotides read TGCAGCGTTGAAACTCTCCTGGGTCCGGGGAGCTATGGCTACACCTTC. Amino acids: CSVETLLGPGSYGYTF.

This clone has more than one count but fewer than ten. The chain joins TRBV5-4 to TRBJ2-7; maybe TRBD2 (7 bases). There are 16 residues in the CDR3. Germline-derived CDR1 and CDR2 are SGHNT and YYREEE (reference sequence). V was shortened by 0 bases and J by 2 bases, with 15 bases between the two germline ends. The CDR3 here is CASSLEWGGGTYEQYF. CDR3 sequence (DNA): TGTGCCAGCAGCTTGGAGTGGGGGGGCGGAACCTACGAGCAGTACTTC. The full variable domain, rest sourced from reference TRBV5-4 and TRBJ2-7, is ETGVTQSPTHLIKTRGQQVTLRCSSQSGHNTVSWYQQALGQGPQFIFQYYREEENGRGNFPPRFSGLQFPNYSSELNVNALELDDSALYLCASSLEWGGGTYEQYFGPGTRLTVT.

J is TRBJ1-3 and V is TRBV6-1; no firm D call. The V and J ends lost 6 bases and 3 bases respectively, with 6 bases between them. Germline V gene data show CDR1 as MNHNS and CDR2 as SASEGT. This CDR3 has 12 amino acids. The DNA of the CDR3 is TGTGCCAGCAGCCGGGATGGAAACACCATATATTTT. Encoded protein: CASSRDGNTIYF.

The chain carries TRBV5-5 and TRBJ2-3, with D possibly matching TRBD2 (6 bases). With 4 bases removed from V and 4 bases from J, the gap between germline ends came to 13 bases. The CDR3 covers 14 residues. Germline V CDR1 and CDR2: SGHKS, YYEKEE (reference sequence). This CDR3 reads CASSTGTHPDTQYF. The CDR3 DNA reads TGTGCCAGCAGCACCGGGACTCACCCAGATACGCAGTATTTT.

This rearrangement joins TRBV5-8 to TRBJ2-1; weak D call: TRBD2 (6 bases). This CDR3 is built from 12 residues. Trimming removed 4 bases at V and 12 bases at J, with 14 bases between. Germline assignment: CDR1 SGHTS and CDR2 YDEGEE. CDR3 nucleotides: TGTGCCAGCAGCGTGGACCGGGAGAGGCAGTTCTTC. It specifies CASSVDRERQFF.

The CDR3 nucleotides read TGTGCCAGCAGTTACGGTTATGGGACAGGTGGGACTGAAGCTTTCTTT. It specifies CASSYGYGTGGTEAFF. This chain joins TRBV6-5 and TRBJ1-1; 8 bases align to TRBD1. This CDR3 is built from 16 residues. The germline gives CDR1 MNHEY, CDR2 SVGAGI. V dropped 2 bases and J dropped 5; count of bases not matched to a gene: 10.

The V and J genes are TRBV7-2 and TRBJ2-1; weak D call: TRBD2 (5 bases). Trimming pared 4 bases from V and 4 bases from J, leaving 8 bases between. Germline V gives CDR1 SGHTA, CDR2 FQGNSA. This CDR3 has 13 residues. The DNA for the CDR3 is TGTGCCAGCAGCTGGCAGCGGTACAATGAGCAGTTCTTC. Translation: CASSWQRYNEQFF.